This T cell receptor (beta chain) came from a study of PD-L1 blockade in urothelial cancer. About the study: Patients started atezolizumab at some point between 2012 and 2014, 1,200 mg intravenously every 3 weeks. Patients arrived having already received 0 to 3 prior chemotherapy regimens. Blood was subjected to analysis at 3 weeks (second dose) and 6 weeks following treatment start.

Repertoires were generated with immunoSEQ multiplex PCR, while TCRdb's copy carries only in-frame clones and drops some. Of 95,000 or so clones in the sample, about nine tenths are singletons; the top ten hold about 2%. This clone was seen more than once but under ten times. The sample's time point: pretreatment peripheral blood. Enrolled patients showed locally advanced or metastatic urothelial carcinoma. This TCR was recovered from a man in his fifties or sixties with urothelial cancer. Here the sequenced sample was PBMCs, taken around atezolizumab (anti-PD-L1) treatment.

The CDR3 here is CASSPRPDRGNQPQHF. The CDR3 DNA sequence: TGTGCCAGCTCACCACGCCCCGACAGGGGTAATCAGCCCCAGCATTTT. This rearrangement joins TRBV18 to TRBJ1-5; 8 nucleotides match TRBD1. J lost 4 bases, V lost 1 base, and 6 bases had no gene match. Germline V CDR1 and CDR2: KGHSH, LQKENI. CDR3 size: 16 residues.